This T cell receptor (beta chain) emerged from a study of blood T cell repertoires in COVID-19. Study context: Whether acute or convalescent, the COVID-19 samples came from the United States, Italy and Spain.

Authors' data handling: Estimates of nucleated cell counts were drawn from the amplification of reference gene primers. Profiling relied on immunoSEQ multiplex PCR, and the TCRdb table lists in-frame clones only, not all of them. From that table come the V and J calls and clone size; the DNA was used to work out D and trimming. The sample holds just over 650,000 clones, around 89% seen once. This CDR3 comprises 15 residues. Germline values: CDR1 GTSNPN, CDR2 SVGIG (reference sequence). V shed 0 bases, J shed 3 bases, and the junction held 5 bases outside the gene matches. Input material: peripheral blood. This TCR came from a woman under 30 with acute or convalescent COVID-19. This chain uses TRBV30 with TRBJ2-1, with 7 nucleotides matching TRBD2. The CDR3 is CAWSVREGYYNEQFF. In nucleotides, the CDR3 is TGTGCCTGGAGTGTAAGGGAGGGGTACTACAATGAGCAGTTCTTC.